The 32 T cell receptor beta chains reported below all come from one sample, sequenced in a study of T cells in Graves' hyperthyroidism and ophthalmopathy. RNA transcripts were the template for amplifying TCR beta CDR3 regions. The HTBI primer set served for first-round RT-PCR of the TCR CDR3. TCRdb passed the multiplex PCR reads through MiXCR, listing each CDR3 protein once. This table has about 640,000 distinct CDR3 sequences, about 14% appearing once. Material: blood. These receptors all stem from a woman aged 50 to 65 with Graves' ophthalmopathy.

CDR3 coding DNA: TGCAGCGTTGTGGGCAGCGGGAGGGGATCTGAGCAGTTCTTC. Protein: CSVVGSGRGSEQFF. The chain couples TRBV29-1 to TRBJ2-1, with TRBD2 identical over 10 bases. The V gene's germline CDR1 is SQVTM and CDR2 ANQGSEA. Losses at the gene ends were 4 bases for V and 9 bases for J; bases not matched to a gene: 9. The CDR3 runs 14 residues.

This clonotype was counted ten times or more. The chain couples TRBV7-2 to TRBJ2-2; D might be TRBD1 (5 bases). The CDR3 sequence is 15 residues long. The V gene's germline CDR1 is SGHTA and CDR2 FQGNSA. V was trimmed by 5 bases and J by 1 base, leaving 11 bases between them. The CDR3 sequence: CASSQGAWNTGELFF. CDR3 sequence (DNA): TGTGCCAGCAGCCAAGGGGCTTGGAACACCGGGGAGCTGTTTTTT.

Ten or more counts support this clonotype. The V gene is TRBV28, the J gene TRBJ2-7, with 11 bases that match TRBD2. V gave up 4 bases and J gave up 2 bases; unmatched junction bases: 4. Per germline, CDR1 MDHEN and CDR2 SYDVKM. The CDR3 spans 15 residues. The CDR3 nucleotides read TGTGCCAGCAGTTCCTCGGGACTAGCGGCCTACGAGCAGTACTTC. This encodes CASSSSGLAAYEQYF.

This clonotype was picked up many times. The V gene is TRBV28, the J gene TRBJ2-7; D is possibly TRBD2 (5 bases). The CDR3 consists of 12 residues. The V end was cut by 3 bases, the J end by 6 bases, with 9 bases between. The germline gives CDR1 MDHEN, CDR2 SYDVKM. CDR3 protein: CASSFGVGEQYF. DNA of the CDR3: TGTGCCAGCAGTTTCGGGGTAGGCGAGCAGTACTTC.

The genes are TRBV20-1 and TRBJ2-6; D is possibly TRBD1 (5 bases). Trimming pared 0 bases from V and 2 bases from J, leaving 14 bases between. The CDR3 spans 17 residues. CDR1 is DFQATT and CDR2 is SNEGSKA in the germline V gene (reference sequence). CDR3 region: CSARDLETEAGANVLTF. In DNA form, the CDR3 reads TGCAGTGCTAGAGATCTTGAGACAGAAGCTGGGGCCAACGTCCTGACTTTC.

The J gene is TRBJ1-2, the V gene TRBV5-4; 8 nucleotides match TRBD1. J gave up 4 bases and V 4 bases, and 9 bases lay outside the gene matches. In germline, CDR1 is SGHNT, CDR2 YYREEE (reference sequence). The length of the CDR3 is 15 residues. DNA of the CDR3: TGTGCCAGCAGCCCCGACAGGGGAAGTACCTATGGCTACACCTTC. It yields the protein CASSPDRGSTYGYTF.

The chain uses TRBV6-2 or TRBV6-3 and TRBJ2-5; D gene ambiguous. This CDR3 region has 13 residues. The germline V and J ends were trimmed by 3 bases and 5 bases, with 10 bases remaining between them. Germline V gene data show CDR1 as MNHEY and CDR2 as SVGEGT. The CDR3 DNA follows: TGTGCCAGCAGTTATAACATGGGGGAGACCCAGTACTTC. This encodes CASSYNMGETQYF.

This clonotype was observed at least ten times. The gene calls are TRBV12-3 or TRBV12-4 and TRBJ2-1, with no clear D. The CDR3 sequence is 11 residues long. V dropped 3 bases and J dropped 8 bases, with 5 bases sitting between them. CDR3 loop: CASSFVDEQFF. The CDR3 DNA reads as TGTGCCAGCAGTTTTGTGGATGAGCAGTTCTTC.

In its sample, this clonotype was seen many times. This sequence joins TRBV2 and TRBJ2-7; TRBD1 or TRBD2 may be the D gene (6 bases each). Looked up from germline, CDR1 is SNHLY and CDR2 is FYNNEI. Trimming took off 7 bases at V and 0 bases at J, with 16 bases between the two ends. The CDR3 spans 15 residues. The CDR3 nucleotides are TGTGCCAGCACTGACAGGTCCGGGGGCTCCTACGAGCAGTACTTC. It translates to CASTDRSGGSYEQYF.

In its sample, this clonotype was seen a few times. V and J are TRBV5-6 and TRBJ2-4, with a tentative D call TRBD1 (6 bases). Germline V gene data show CDR1 as SGHDT and CDR2 as YYEEEE. Trimming cost V 4 bases and J 3 bases, with 11 bases left between them. The CDR3 is 14 amino acids. This CDR3 reads CASSNREGKNIQYF. For the CDR3, the DNA is TGTGCCAGCAGCAACAGGGAAGGCAAAAACATTCAGTACTTC.

This clonotype was counted at least ten times. The chain joins TRBV30 to TRBJ1-1, with D uncertain. Germline lookup yields CDR1 GTSNPN and CDR2 SVGIG (reference sequence). V was trimmed by 7 bases and J by 2 bases, leaving 5 bases between them. The CDR3 runs to 10 residues. CDR3 loop: CAFSNTEAFF. The CDR3 DNA is TGTGCCTTCTCTAACACTGAAGCTTTCTTT.

This clonotype occurred a few times. This chain links TRBV9 with TRBJ2-3; no reliable D call. The germline V gene encodes CDR1 SGDLS and CDR2 YYNGEE. V lost 2 bases and J lost 1, with 5 bases in between. The CDR3 is 13 amino acids. Written as DNA, the CDR3 is TGTGCCAGCAGCGTTGACGGCACAGATACGCAGTATTTT. Translation: CASSVDGTDTQYF.

The chain combines TRBV6-2 or TRBV6-3 with TRBJ2-7, with 7 bases fitting TRBD2. The CDR3 is 14 residues long. Germline CDR1 MNHEY, CDR2 SVGEGT. V lost 5 bases, J lost 6 bases, and 10 bases stayed unmatched. The CDR3 DNA follows: TGTGCCAGCAGTGAGCGGGGTAGGGAGCGCGAGCAGTACTTC. This sequence encodes CASSERGREREQYF.

This clonotype came up many times. The chain couples TRBV30 to TRBJ1-1, with 10 bases identical to TRBD1. The trim removed 3 bases at V and 3 bases at J, leaving 10 bases unmatched. CDR3 length: 16 residues. Germline lookup yields CDR1 GTSNPN and CDR2 SVGIG (reference sequence). Here the CDR3 DNA reads TGTGCCTGGAGAGGTGACAGGGGGCTGGGGGACACTGAAGCTTTCTTT. It translates to CAWRGDRGLGDTEAFF.

This clonotype came up many times. The gene calls are TRBV27 and TRBJ2-5, with D possibly being TRBD2 (6 bases). The CDR3 covers 13 residues. V gave up 11 bases and J gave up 2 bases, with 15 bases separating them. Germline assignment: CDR1 MNHEY and CDR2 SMNVEV (reference sequence). The CDR3 spells CAYSRDLQETQYF. The CDR3 DNA follows: TGTGCCTACAGTCGGGACTTGCAAGAGACCCAGTACTTC.

This clonotype was seen repeatedly, ten times or more. J is TRBJ1-2 and V is TRBV28, with 7 bases that match TRBD1. The germline V gene has CDR1 MDHEN and CDR2 SYDVKM. The CDR3 is 14 residues long. After removal of 3 bases from V and 6 bases from J, the junction contained 7 bases not matched to a gene. CDR3 protein: CASSLLTGFDGYTF. The DNA for the CDR3 is TGTGCCAGCAGTTTGTTGACAGGGTTCGATGGCTACACCTTC.

This clonotype came up many times. This chain connects TRBV10-3 to TRBJ2-6; D is unclear. The CDR3 runs 15 residues. V lost 6 bases and J lost 4, with 13 bases in between. Germline assignment: CDR1 ENHRY and CDR2 SYGVKD. The CDR3 DNA reads TGTGCCATCAGCCAGACCCCCTCCGGGGCCAACGTCCTGACTTTC. It specifies CAISQTPSGANVLTF.

This clonotype was counted ten times or more. The V and J genes are TRBV5-1 and TRBJ1-1; no clear D gene. The CDR3 sequence is 12 residues long. The germline V and J ends were trimmed by 1 base and 6 bases, with 7 bases remaining between them. CDR1 SGHRS and CDR2 YFSETQ come from the germline V gene. Here the CDR3 DNA reads TGCGCCAGCAGCTTGTTGGACTCTGAAGCTTTCTTT. This sequence encodes CASSLLDSEAFF.

V and J are TRBV4-3 and TRBJ1-5; 9 nucleotides match TRBD1. V dropped 0 bases and J dropped 4; count of bases not matched to a gene: 7. Germline assignment: CDR1 LGHNA and CDR2 YSLEER. The CDR3 runs 17 residues. Written as DNA, the CDR3 is TGCGCCAGCAGCCAAGACCCGACAGGGGGAGGAAATCAGCCCCAGCATTTT. Translating it yields CASSQDPTGGGNQPQHF.

The table lists this clonotype with a few counts. The chain employs TRBV9 and TRBJ2-7; D not certain. The CDR3 totals 14 residues. Germline CDR1 reads SGDLS; CDR2 reads YYNGEE. Deletions cut 0 bases from V and 7 bases from J, with 14 bases between. The CDR3 nucleotides are TGTGCCAGCAGCGTAGCTGACCTTCCTAGGGAGCAGTACTTC. This translates into CASSVADLPREQYF.

This clonotype came up many times. The gene calls are TRBV27 and TRBJ1-2, with TRBD1 as a possible D gene (5 bases). CDR3 size: 13 residues. The ends were cut back, 4 bases at V and 7 bases at J, with 13 bases in the middle. Germline V gives CDR1 MNHEY, CDR2 SMNVEV (reference sequence). CDR3 amino acids: CASSYQGTSGYTF. DNA for the CDR3: TGTGCCAGCAGTTACCAGGGAACGAGTGGCTACACCTTC.

This clonotype was seen at least ten times. The chain combines TRBV28 with TRBJ1-1; 9 nucleotides match TRBD1. The CDR3 has 15 amino acids. Losses at the gene ends were 5 bases for V and 5 bases for J; bases not matched to a gene: 9. Looked up from germline, CDR1 is MDHEN and CDR2 is SYDVKM. The chain's CDR3 is CASSAHRGLGTEAFF. For the CDR3, the DNA is TGTGCCAGCAGTGCCCACAGGGGGCTTGGTACTGAAGCTTTCTTT. The variable domain in full, completed from reference TRBV28 and TRBJ1-1, reads DVKVTQSSRYLVKRTGEKVFLECVQDMDHENMFWYRQDPGLGLRLIYFSYDVKMKEKGDIPEGYSVSREKKERFSLILESASTNQTSMYLCASSAHRGLGTEAFFGQGTRLTVV.

This clonotype appeared many times. The V gene is TRBV18, the J gene TRBJ2-2; perhaps TRBD2 as D (6 bases). Trimming shortened V by 6 bases and J by 5 bases, and 10 bases separated the two germline ends. The CDR3 runs 13 residues. CDR1 KGHSH and CDR2 LQKENI come from the germline V gene. CDR3 coding DNA: TGTGCCAGCTCGCGGGATATTACCGGGGAGCTGTTTTTT. Protein: CASSRDITGELFF.

This clonotype has a count of ten or more. V and J are TRBV5-1 and TRBJ2-1, with TRBD2 matching 10 bases. J lost 6 bases, V lost 3 bases, and 3 bases had no gene match. The germline V gene has CDR1 SGHRS and CDR2 YFSETQ. The CDR3 is made up of 14 amino acids. The CDR3 spells CASSSGLAFNEQFF. Written as DNA, the CDR3 is TGCGCCAGCAGCTCGGGACTAGCGTTCAATGAGCAGTTCTTC.

The chain joins TRBV9 to TRBJ2-1, with 10 bases matching TRBD2. The junction had 8 bases not matched to a gene; V was cut back by 10 bases and J by 7 bases. This CDR3 spans 13 amino acids. The germline gives CDR1 SGDLS, CDR2 YYNGEE. The CDR3 protein is CAGGASGRNEQFF. The DNA of the CDR3 is TGTGCCGGAGGGGCTAGCGGGAGAAATGAGCAGTTCTTC.

In this sample, this clonotype turned up a few times. The chain employs TRBV19 and TRBJ1-5; D might be TRBD1 (5 bases). Deletions cut 3 bases from V and 0 bases from J, with 18 bases between. The V gene's germline CDR1 is LNHDA and CDR2 SQIVND (reference sequence). The CDR3 sequence is 18 residues long. The CDR3 DNA reads TGTGCCAGTAGTATGGGACCGTCCGAGCCCTCTAGCAATCAGCCCCAGCATTTT. This gives the protein CASSMGPSEPSSNQPQHF.

This clonotype occurred many times. The chain combines TRBV28 with TRBJ1-2; D unclear. Germline V CDR1 and CDR2: MDHEN, SYDVKM. The CDR3 contains 14 residues. V lost 3 bases and J lost 8, with 16 bases in between. CDR3 sequence reads: CASSLGSLNRGYTF. The CDR3 coding sequence is TGTGCCAGCAGTTTGGGCAGCCTGAACCGCGGCTACACCTTC.

As regards this clonotype: An end of the junction differs from the germline gene, which may be a read error. The rearrangement links TRBV20-1 to TRBJ1-5; D gene unclear. Germline-derived CDR1 and CDR2 are DFQATT and SNEGSKA (reference sequence). The CDR3 contains 13 residues. In DNA, the CDR3 is TGCAGTGCTAGGTGGAGGAGCAATCGGCCCCAGCATTTT. Amino acids: CSARWRSNRPQHF.

In its sample, this clonotype was seen many times. J is TRBJ2-7 and V is TRBV5-1; 7 bases fit TRBD2. The CDR3 is made up of 16 amino acids. J was trimmed by 4 bases and V by 4 bases; bases with no gene match: 14. Germline V lookup: CDR1 SGHRS, CDR2 YFSETQ. The CDR3 reads CASSPGGSPGGYEQYF. In DNA form, the CDR3 reads TGCGCCAGCAGCCCGGGAGGCTCCCCGGGGGGTTACGAGCAGTACTTC.

This clonotype was recorded many times. The chain has TRBV20-1 and TRBJ2-5; D possibly matches TRBD1 or TRBD2 (5 bases each). V lost 6 bases, J lost 1 base, and 9 bases lay in between. Germline V CDR1 and CDR2: DFQATT, SNEGSKA (reference sequence). The CDR3 spans 12 residues. This CDR3 reads CSAHGAQETQYF. CDR3 coding DNA: TGCAGTGCCCACGGGGCCCAAGAGACCCAGTACTTC.

This clonotype has a count of ten or more. The chain recombines TRBV12-3 or TRBV12-4 with TRBJ2-7; D is ambiguous. The CDR3 sequence is 18 residues long. Trimming left V 4 bases short and J 6 bases short, with 28 bases between. The CDR3 sequence is CASSSTSITRLTLREQYF. The DNA of the CDR3 is TGTGCCAGCAGTTCGACGAGCATTACCAGACTCACACTACGCGAGCAGTACTTC.

This clonotype was detected many times. The chain links TRBV20-1 to TRBJ2-7; 10 bases match TRBD2. This CDR3 spans 14 amino acids. After removal of 6 bases from V and 3 bases from J, the junction contained 8 bases not matched to a gene. Per germline, CDR1 DFQATT and CDR2 SNEGSKA (reference sequence). Here the CDR3 DNA reads TGCAGTGCCCACCGGCTAGCGGGAGTCTACGAGCAGTACTTC. Amino acid sequence: CSAHRLAGVYEQYF.